These T cell receptor beta chains were read from a single sample in a study of molecular identifiers for immune sequencing clone quantification. TCRdb re-derived calls from the PCR reads in MiXCR, one entry per CDR3 protein. The repertoire consists of 40,000 to 65,000 distinct CDR3 sequences, with roughly 38% occurring once and the leading ten covering approximately 4.2%. The sequenced sample consisted of naive CD8+ T cells from blood, with Jurkat cell RNA spiked in. These receptors all stem from a human donor in good health. Some libraries in this study had Jurkat cell RNA spiked in. CDR3s include the opening cysteine and the closing phenylalanine or tryptophan.

j_gene	v_gene	CDR3aa
TRBJ2-3	TRBV28	CASRPHSGTSTDTQYF
TRBJ1-4	TRBV4-3	CASSQRQAANEKLFF
TRBJ1-3	TRBV6-1	CASSELGASGNTIYF
TRBJ2-5	TRBV18	CASSPEDRQETQYF
TRBJ2-2	TRBV28	CASSFSLSSSNTGELFF
TRBJ2-7	TRBV12-3/TRBV12-4	CASSLEGGSSEQYF
TRBJ2-7	TRBV28	CASANSYEQNF
TRBJ2-7	TRBV4-3	CASSPRGGGNEQNF
TRBJ1-5	TRBV2	CASSKGNQPQHF
TRBJ2-7	TRBV28	CASSLGGGGRYEQYF
TRBJ2-7	TRBV20-1	CSAREGSGTSYEQYF
TRBJ1-1	TRBV19	CASSRGRSTEAFF
TRBJ1-1	TRBV5-5	CASRWDRGNTEAFF
TRBJ2-7	TRBV19	CASSYFWGASYEQYF
TRBJ2-6	TRBV28	CASRWISGANVLTF
TRBJ1-1	TRBV6-2/TRBV6-3	CASLGGGRTEAFF
TRBJ2-2	TRBV7-3	CASSLTAGGGHTGELFF
TRBJ2-5	TRBV29-1	CSVDWPGRETQYF
TRBJ2-1	TRBV6-5	CASSAGIYNEQFF
TRBJ1-4	TRBV20-1	CSALDREDEKLFF
TRBJ2-2	TRBV6-9	CASRPTGGHTGELVF
TRBJ2-7	TRBV10-3	CATRQSMDYEQYF
TRBJ2-5	TRBV6-2/TRBV6-3	CASSRPGVGETQYF
TRBJ2-3	TRBV6-5	CASSYWDTQYF
TRBJ2-3	TRBV28	CASSLTQLAGGPGTDTQYF
TRBJ2-7	TRBV21-1	CASSKVGHYYEQYF
TRBJ2-2	TRBV27	CASSFGVGVNTGELCF
TRBJ1-4	TRBV5-8	CASSWGLATNEKLFF
TRBJ2-1	TRBV7-3	CASSLKQGGGGSYDEQFF
TRBJ2-5	TRBV6-4	CASSDRETQYF
TRBJ1-5	TRBV7-8	CASSLLADNQPQHF
TRBJ1-5	TRBV6-1	CASSEDTGPQHF
TRBJ2-7	TRBV27	CASSPGTGVEQYF
TRBJ2-1	TRBV7-3	CASSLTQYNEQFF
TRBJ2-7	TRBV6-5	CASRERESEQYF
TRBJ2-2	TRBV6-5	CASSYSGGDGELFF